This T cell receptor beta chain comes out of a study of shared clonotypes between healthy human individuals. Study in general: Each donor's CD8 memory used one plate, CD8 naive two, each CD4 subset three.

Naive CD8 populations comprised CD45RO-negative cells positively selected for CCR7, excluding terminally differentiated effector memory CD45RA+ cells. Methods used by the authors: ImmunoSEQ output lacked quality scores and full-length reads, limiting matched filtering. Some clones are missing from TCRdb's copy, which holds only in-frame ones; the method was immunoSEQ multiplex PCR. V and J calls and clone size come straight from that table; D and trimming were deduced from the DNA. The table records around 1.9 million clones, about 92% of them present only once. A word on this clone: Its target is not known.

Notes on the study in general: Larger estimated richness was generally seen in naive subsets than in memory subsets.

Germline-derived CDR1 and CDR2 are ENHRY and SYGVKD. This CDR3 is 17 amino acids long. Trimming took off 3 bases at V and 1 base at J, with 19 bases between the two ends. The sample was naive CD8+ T cells from PBMCs. This TCR derives from a man aged 18-30 years in good health. Some clones in this sample may be carry-over from other donors' samples. The V and J genes are TRBV10-3 and TRBJ2-7, with D perhaps TRBD1 (5 bases). CDR3 sequence: CAISDDRKGYRSYEQYF. As DNA, the CDR3 is TGTGCCATCAGTGACGACAGAAAGGGATATAGATCCTACGAGCAGTACTTC.